What follows are 32 T cell receptor beta chains derived from one specimen sequenced in a study of blood T cell repertoires in COVID-19. Profiling relied on immunoSEQ multiplex PCR, and the TCRdb table lists in-frame clones only, not all of them. The repertoire consists of approximately 350,000 clones, with 90% to 95% occurring once and the leading ten covering under 3.5%. Sequenced input: peripheral blood. These receptors came from a young woman who had recovered from COVID-19.

This clone was counted once. The chain couples TRBV10-3 to TRBJ1-1; the D is unclear. Trimming took 11 bases from V and 2 from J, leaving 15 bases between them. This CDR3 region has 13 residues. Looked up from germline, CDR1 is ENHRY and CDR2 is SYGVKD. CDR3 residues: CAGNEGVNTEAFF. The DNA of the CDR3 is TGTGCCGGAAACGAGGGTGTCAACACTGAAGCTTTCTTT.

This clone was observed once. The genes are TRBV11-3 and TRBJ2-3; 8 nucleotides align to TRBD2. Germline lookup yields CDR1 SGHNT and CDR2 YENEEA. The V segment lost 3 bases and the J segment 1 base; nucleotides outside the gene matches: 12. This CDR3 spans 18 amino acids. In DNA form, the CDR3 reads TGTGCCAGCAGCTTCTCCGTGGCGGGAGGAGAGGGCACAGATACGCAGTATTTT. Amino acid sequence: CASSFSVAGGEGTDTQYF. The variable domain in full, completed from reference TRBV11-3 and TRBJ2-3, reads EAGVVQSPRYKIIEKKQPVAFWCNPISGHNTLYWYLQNLGQGPELLIRYENEEAVDDSQLPKDRFSAERLKGVDSTLKIQPAELGDSAVYLCASSFSVAGGEGTDTQYFGPGTRLTVL.

This chain uses TRBV30 with TRBJ2-1; 11 bases align to TRBD1. The CDR3 has 14 residues. V shed 5 bases, J shed 4 bases, and the junction held 4 bases outside the gene matches. In germline, CDR1 is GTSNPN, CDR2 SVGIG (reference sequence). CDR3 protein: CAWGTGGNYNEQFF. DNA for the CDR3: TGTGCCTGGGGGACAGGGGGTAATTACAATGAGCAGTTCTTC.

The chain employs TRBV5-4 and TRBJ1-2, with 7 nucleotides matching TRBD1. Unmatched junction bases numbered 8, after V lost 4 bases and J lost 5 bases. The CDR3 runs to 14 residues. The V gene's germline CDR1 is SGHNT and CDR2 YYREEE (reference sequence). CDR3 in DNA: TGTGCCAGCAGCCCGAGGACAGGAGTATATGGCTACACCTTC. As protein: CASSPRTGVYGYTF.

V gene TRBV4-3 combines with J gene TRBJ2-6; no definite D call. CDR3 length: 16 residues. V gave up 0 bases and J gave up 0 bases, with 6 bases separating them. Germline values: CDR1 LGHNA, CDR2 YSLEER. The CDR3 sequence is CASSQDLSSGANVLTF. The CDR3 nucleotides are TGCGCCAGCAGCCAAGATCTATCCTCTGGGGCCAACGTCCTGACTTTC.

V gene TRBV7-2 combines with J gene TRBJ2-1, with 9 positions matching TRBD2. This CDR3 is built from 16 residues. The trim removed 5 bases at V and 6 bases at J, leaving 11 bases unmatched. The V gene's germline CDR1 is SGHTA and CDR2 FQGNSA. DNA of the CDR3: TGTGCCAGCAGCCCCCATCCGAGCGGGAGGACCAATGAGCAGTTCTTC. Translation gives CASSPHPSGRTNEQFF.

The chain joins TRBV7-7 to TRBJ2-2, with 7 bases that match TRBD2. The CDR3 is 16 residues long. With 1 base clipped from V and 7 bases from J, the junction kept 9 bases outside the gene matches. Germline CDR1 is SSHAT and CDR2 is FNYEAQ (reference sequence). CDR3 bases: TGTGCCAGCAGCTTAGGGCCACGGGCGGGAGTCGGGGAGCTGTTTTTT. Translation: CASSLGPRAGVGELFF.

The chain has TRBV5-4 and TRBJ2-5; 11 nucleotides line up with TRBD2. Germline trimming cut 0 bases from V and 5 bases from J; bases unmatched to any gene: 3. The CDR3 consists of 15 residues. The germline CDR1 and CDR2 sequences are SGHNT and YYREEE (reference sequence). This CDR3 reads CASSLASGRRETQYF. The CDR3 bases are TGTGCCAGCAGCTTGGCTAGCGGGAGGCGGGAGACCCAGTACTTC. The full variable domain, its missing parts supplied by reference TRBV5-4 and TRBJ2-5, is ETGVTQSPTHLIKTRGQQVTLRCSSQSGHNTVSWYQQALGQGPQFIFQYYREEENGRGNFPPRFSGLQFPNYSSELNVNALELDDSALYLCASSLASGRRETQYFGPGTRLLVL.

V and J are TRBV3-1 (or the pseudogene TRBV3-2) and TRBJ2-3, with 7 bases aligning to TRBD2. Trimming took 1 base from V and 3 from J; bases not matched to a gene: 4. The CDR3 covers 15 residues. Germline loops: CDR1 LGHDT, CDR2 YNNKEL (reference sequence). The CDR3 nucleotides read TGTGCCAGCAGCCAAGTCTGGGGGGGGACAGATACGCAGTATTTT. It yields the protein CASSQVWGGTDTQYF.

The chain joins TRBV9 to TRBJ2-1; weak D call: TRBD2 (5 bases). The ends were cut back, 3 bases at V and 3 bases at J, with 13 bases in the middle. This CDR3 has 15 amino acids. Germline assignment: CDR1 SGDLS and CDR2 YYNGEE. CDR3 loop: CASSGSREVYNEQFF. Here the CDR3 DNA reads TGTGCCAGCAGCGGAAGCCGGGAAGTCTACAATGAGCAGTTCTTC. Using reference TRBV9 and TRBJ2-1 for the parts outside the CDR3, the full variable domain is DSGVTQTPKHLITATGQRVTLRCSPRSGDLSVYWYQQSLDQGLQFLIQYYNGEERAKGNILERFSAQQFPDLHSELNLSSLELGDSALYFCASSGSREVYNEQFFGPGTRLTVL.

This CDR3 is CSAYLDSSNEKLFF. CDR3 DNA sequence: TGCAGCGCCTACCTGGACAGCTCTAATGAAAAACTGTTTTTT. The chain is built from TRBV29-1 and TRBJ1-4; TRBD1 might be the D (6 bases). V gave up 7 bases and J gave up 3 bases, with 15 bases separating them. Germline assignment: CDR1 SQVTM and CDR2 ANQGSEA. The CDR3 is 14 residues long.

V gene TRBV6-2 or TRBV6-3 combines with J gene TRBJ2-7; 12 positions agree with TRBD2. This CDR3 spans 18 amino acids. Germline V gives CDR1 MNHEY, CDR2 SVGEGT. Germline trimming cut 0 bases from V and 3 bases from J; bases unmatched to any gene: 9. The CDR3 sequence: CASSYSVELAGGRYEQYV. CDR3 nucleotide sequence: TGTGCCAGCAGTTACTCGGTGGAACTAGCGGGAGGCCGCTACGAGCAGTACGTC.

The rearrangement joins TRBV11-2 to TRBJ1-2, with 7 bases that match TRBD1. Germline V gives CDR1 SGHAT, CDR2 FQNNGV. Trimming cost V 1 base and J 8 bases; bases outside gene matches: 1. The CDR3 loop spans 12 amino acids. This chain's CDR3 is CASSLVGGGYTF. In nucleotides, the CDR3 is TGTGCCAGCAGCTTAGTAGGGGGCGGCTACACCTTC.

This rearrangement joins TRBV30 to TRBJ1-1, with D tentatively TRBD1 (5 bases). Germline V gene lookup returns CDR1 GTSNPN and CDR2 SVGIG (reference sequence). The CDR3 is 13 residues long. With 2 bases removed from V and 0 bases from J, the gap between germline ends came to 7 bases. Here the CDR3 DNA reads TGTGCCTGGAGTCCACAGGTGAACACTGAAGCTTTCTTT. Encoded protein: CAWSPQVNTEAFF. Full variable domain (remainder filled in from reference TRBV30 and TRBJ1-1): SQTIHQWPATLVQPVGSPLSLECTVEGTSNPNLYWYRQAAGRGLQLLFYSVGIGQISSEVPQNLSASRPQDRQFILSSKKLLLSDSGFYLCAWSPQVNTEAFFGQGTRLTVV.

The gene calls are TRBV6-4 and TRBJ2-5; 10 bases agree with TRBD2. This CDR3 has 17 residues. V was clipped by 2 bases and J by 1 base; unmatched bases: 7. Germline V gene sequence: CDR1 MRHNA, CDR2 SNTAGT. Here the CDR3 DNA reads TGTGCCAGCAGTGACAAAACTAGCGGGGCAATCCAAGAGACCCAGTACTTC. Protein: CASSDKTSGAIQETQYF.

The chain links TRBV6-6 to TRBJ2-5; 13 nucleotides line up with TRBD2. Germline V gene sequence: CDR1 MNHNY, CDR2 SVGAGI (reference sequence). Germline trimming cut 6 bases from V and 0 bases from J; bases unmatched to any gene: 16. This CDR3 spans 20 amino acids. The CDR3 DNA is TGTGCCAGCAGCCCCCTAGATACTAGCGGGAGGGCCTTTCACCAAGAGACCCAGTACTTC. The encoded protein is CASSPLDTSGRAFHQETQYF.

This chain joins TRBV30 and TRBJ1-2; 8 bases match TRBD1. CDR1 is GTSNPN and CDR2 is SVGIG in the germline V gene (reference sequence). The V and J ends lost 5 bases and 3 bases, in that order; junction bases with no gene match: 14. CDR3 size: 16 residues. The CDR3 loop is CAWFGSRGPEDYGYTF. For the CDR3, the DNA is TGTGCCTGGTTTGGAAGCAGGGGGCCTGAGGACTATGGCTACACCTTC.

This clone was found once. V and J are TRBV11-3 and TRBJ2-2; TRBD2 agrees at 15 bases. Looked up from germline, CDR1 is SGHNT and CDR2 is YENEEA. The V and J ends lost 5 bases and 5 bases, in that order; junction bases with no gene match: 6. The CDR3 is 17 residues long. This chain's CDR3 is CASSEGLAGGRTGELFF. In nucleotides, the CDR3 is TGTGCCAGCAGCGAGGGACTAGCGGGAGGTCGGACCGGGGAGCTGTTTTTT.

The V call is TRBV11-2, the J call TRBJ2-7, with 10 bases aligning to TRBD2. CDR3 length equals 19 residues. The junction had 11 bases not matched to a gene; V was cut back by 0 bases and J by 0 bases. Germline CDR1 and CDR2: SGHAT and FQNNGV. The DNA of the CDR3 is TGTGCCAGCAGCTTAGATCTTGCTAGCGGGAGACCGGACTCCTACGAGCAGTACGTC. Translated: CASSLDLASGRPDSYEQYV.

The V gene is TRBV5-1, the J gene TRBJ2-2; perhaps TRBD2 as D (6 bases). The germline V gene has CDR1 SGHRS and CDR2 YFSETQ. V was trimmed by 4 bases and J by 3 bases, leaving 13 bases between them. This CDR3 contains 15 residues. CDR3 DNA sequence: TGCGCCAGCAGCCCCGGCGGGGCAGACACCGGGGAGCTGTTTTTT. This sequence encodes CASSPGGADTGELFF.

This chain links TRBV11-3 with TRBJ1-2, with TRBD1 matching over 8 bases. CDR3 size: 15 residues. The trim removed 1 base at V and 6 bases at J, leaving 7 bases unmatched. Germline CDR1 SGHNT, CDR2 YENEEA. CDR3 amino acids: CASSLGTGRFDGYTF. The CDR3 DNA follows: TGTGCCAGCAGCTTAGGGACAGGGAGGTTCGATGGCTACACCTTC.

In its sample, this clone was seen once. The rearrangement links TRBV24-1 to TRBJ2-1; possible D gene TRBD1, 5 bases. CDR1 is KGHDR and CDR2 is SFDVKD in the germline V gene. The CDR3 is 13 residues long. Trimming cost V 0 bases and J 15 bases, with 14 bases left between them. The CDR3 loop reads CATSDLFDSIVFF. The CDR3, as DNA: TGTGCCACCAGTGATTTGTTCGACAGCATTGTGTTCTTC.

The CDR3 region has the DNA TGCGCCAGCAGCTTATCCGGGACTAGCGGTTTCAGGTGGGAGACCCAGTACTTC. Translating gives CASSLSGTSGFRWETQYF. V is TRBV5-1 and J is TRBJ2-5; 11 positions match TRBD2. The CDR3 consists of 18 residues. Trimming at V came to 2 bases and at J to 5 bases, leaving 14 bases not matched to a gene. The germline CDR1 and CDR2 sequences are SGHRS and YFSETQ.

The chain has TRBV7-6 and TRBJ2-7; 8 nucleotides line up with TRBD1. The CDR3 covers 13 residues. CDR1 and CDR2 (germline): SGHVS, FNYEAQ. CDR3 sequence: CASSLNRGREQYV. The CDR3 nucleotides are TGTGCCAGCAGCTTAAACAGGGGGAGAGAGCAGTACGTT.

The chain carries TRBV27 and TRBJ2-1; 11 bases are a match to TRBD2. CDR1 is MNHEY and CDR2 is SMNVEV in the germline V gene (reference sequence). Trimming removed 3 bases from V and 10 bases from J; junction bases left unmatched: 8. The CDR3 length is 15 residues. CDR3: CASSFSPSGGMEQFF. CDR3 DNA sequence: TGTGCCAGCAGTTTTAGCCCTAGCGGGGGGATGGAGCAGTTCTTC.

The chain carries TRBV11-2 and TRBJ2-2, with D perhaps TRBD1 (6 bases). This CDR3 is built from 16 residues. The ends were cut back, 5 bases at V and 6 bases at J, with 19 bases in the middle. Germline lookup yields CDR1 SGHAT and CDR2 FQNNGV. In nucleotides, the CDR3 is TGTGCCAGCAGCACCCGCACAGGGATTTTTCCCGGGGAGCTGTTTTTT. Amino acid sequence: CASSTRTGIFPGELFF.

The chain couples TRBV30 to TRBJ2-5; 8 bases match TRBD2. Germline CDR1 and CDR2: GTSNPN and SVGIG (reference sequence). There are 13 residues in the CDR3. The CDR3 region has the DNA TGTGCTTTGGCCGGGGGGGACAAAGAGACCCAGTACTTC. This translates into CALAGGDKETQYF. The variable domain in full, with the rest retrieved from reference TRBV30 and TRBJ2-5, is SQTIHQWPATLVQPVGSPLSLECTVEGTSNPNLYWYRQAAGRGLQLLFYSVGIGQISSEVPQNLSASRPQDRQFILSSKKLLLSDSGFYLCALAGGDKETQYFGPGTRLLVL.

This rearrangement joins TRBV29-1 to TRBJ2-1, with a possible D match to TRBD2 (5 bases). There are 16 residues in the CDR3. The germline V gene has CDR1 SQVTM and CDR2 ANQGSEA. Trimming shortened V by 6 bases and J by 4 bases, and 22 bases separated the two germline ends. For the CDR3, the DNA is TGCAGCGTGTACCACTTTGAGGGAGAGACATACAATGAGCAGTTCTTC. It specifies CSVYHFEGETYNEQFF.

This CDR3 reads CASSLSGANSPLHF. The CDR3 coding sequence is TGTGCCAGCAGTTTATCAGGGGCCAATTCACCCCTCCACTTT. This rearrangement joins TRBV28 to TRBJ1-6; D is possibly TRBD1 (6 bases). Germline lookup yields CDR1 MDHEN and CDR2 SYDVKM. V lost 1 base, J lost 7 bases, and 8 bases lay in between. The CDR3 spans 14 residues.

The chain uses TRBV27 and TRBJ1-5; perhaps TRBD1 as D (5 bases). This CDR3 has 13 residues. Deletions cut 4 bases from V and 11 bases from J, with 15 bases between. Germline V gene sequence: CDR1 MNHEY, CDR2 SMNVEV (reference sequence). The CDR3 DNA follows: TGTGCCAGCAGTTCCGTTCAGGGCTCGGCCCAGCATTTT. Amino acid sequence: CASSSVQGSAQHF.

This sequence joins TRBV6-2 or TRBV6-3 and TRBJ2-1; 12 bases align to TRBD2. Trimming took 6 bases from V and 6 from J; bases not matched to a gene: 6. CDR1 is MNHEY and CDR2 is SVGEGT in the germline V gene. The CDR3 contains 15 residues. CDR3 in amino acids: CASSRAGLAGNEQFF. DNA for the CDR3: TGTGCCAGCAGCCGGGCGGGACTAGCGGGCAATGAGCAGTTCTTC.

The J gene is TRBJ2-1, the V gene TRBV6-2 or TRBV6-3, with TRBD1 identical over 8 bases. The CDR3 extends over 14 amino acids. Germline trimming cut 5 bases from V and 7 bases from J; bases unmatched to any gene: 7. CDR1 is MNHEY and CDR2 is SVGEGT in the germline V gene. This chain's CDR3 is CASSISRTGNEQFF. The CDR3 region has the DNA TGTGCCAGCAGTATCAGTCGGACAGGGAATGAGCAGTTCTTC.